This T cell receptor (beta chain) was found in a study of T cells in Graves' hyperthyroidism and ophthalmopathy. V dropped 1 base and J dropped 3 bases, with 1 base sitting between them. The CDR3 length is 12 residues. Germline V gives CDR1 LNHNV, CDR2 YYDKDF (reference sequence). The TCR beta CDR3 regions underwent amplification using RNA transcripts as the source. The primer set for the first-round RT-PCR of the TCR CDR3 was HTBI. One entry per CDR3 protein, called by TCRdb with MiXCR from the multiplex PCR reads. The table has hundreds of thousands of distinct CDR3 sequences, roughly 22% seen once; the top ten hold around 65%.

This TCR was sampled from a man under 40 with Graves' ophthalmopathy. The rearrangement uses TRBV15 and TRBJ1-3, with unresolved D. Sequencing input: blood. In DNA, the CDR3 is TGTGCCACCAGCAGAGGTGGAAACACCATATATTTT. It encodes CATSRGGNTIYF.